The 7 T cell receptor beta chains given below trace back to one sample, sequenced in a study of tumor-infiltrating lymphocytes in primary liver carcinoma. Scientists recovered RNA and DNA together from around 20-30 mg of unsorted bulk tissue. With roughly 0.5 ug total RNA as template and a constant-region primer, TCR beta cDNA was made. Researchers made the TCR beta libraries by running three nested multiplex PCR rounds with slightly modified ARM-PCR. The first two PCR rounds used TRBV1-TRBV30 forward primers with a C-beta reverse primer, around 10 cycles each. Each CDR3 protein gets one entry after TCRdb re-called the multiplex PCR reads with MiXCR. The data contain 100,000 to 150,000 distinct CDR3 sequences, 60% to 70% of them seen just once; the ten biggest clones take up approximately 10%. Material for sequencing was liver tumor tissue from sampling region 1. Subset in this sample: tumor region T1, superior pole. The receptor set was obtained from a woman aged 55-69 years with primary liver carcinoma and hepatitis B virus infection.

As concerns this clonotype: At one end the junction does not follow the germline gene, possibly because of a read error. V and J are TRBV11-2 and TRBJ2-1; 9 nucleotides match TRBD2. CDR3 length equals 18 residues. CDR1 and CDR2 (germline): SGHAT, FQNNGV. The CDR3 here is CPSSLVLAGGSGPLEQFF. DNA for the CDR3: TGTCCCAGCAGTTTAGTATTGGCGGGAGGGTCCGGCCCACTTGAGCAGTTCTTC.

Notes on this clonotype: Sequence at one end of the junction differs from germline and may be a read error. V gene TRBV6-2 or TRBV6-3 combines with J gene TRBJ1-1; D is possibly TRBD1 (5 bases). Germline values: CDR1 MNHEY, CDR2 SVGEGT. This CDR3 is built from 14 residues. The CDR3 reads CASSYAGWNTEAVF. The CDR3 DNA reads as TGTGCCAGCAGTTACGCAGGGTGGAACACTGAGGCTGTCTTT.

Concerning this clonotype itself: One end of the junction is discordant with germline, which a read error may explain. The CDR3 DNA follows: TGCGCCAGCAGCTTGGTACTTTCAGTAGGCGAGCAATACTTC. It translates to CASSLVLSVGEQYF. The chain recombines TRBV5-1 with TRBJ2-7; D is unclear. This CDR3 comprises 14 residues. The V gene's germline CDR1 is SGHRS and CDR2 YFSETQ.

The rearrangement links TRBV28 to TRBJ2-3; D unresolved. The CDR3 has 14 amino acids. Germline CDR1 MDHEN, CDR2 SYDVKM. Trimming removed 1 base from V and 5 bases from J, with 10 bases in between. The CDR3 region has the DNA TGTGCCAGCAGTTTATTCGCTACGAAAGATACGCAGTATTTT. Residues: CASSLFATKDTQYF.

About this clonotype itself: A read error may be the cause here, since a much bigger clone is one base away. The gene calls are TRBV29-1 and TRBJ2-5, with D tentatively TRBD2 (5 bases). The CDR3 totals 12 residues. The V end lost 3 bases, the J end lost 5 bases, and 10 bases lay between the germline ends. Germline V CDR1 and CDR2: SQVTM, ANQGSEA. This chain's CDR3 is CSVESSPETQYF. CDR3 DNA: TGCAGCGTTGAGTCTAGCCCTGAGACCCAGTACTTC.

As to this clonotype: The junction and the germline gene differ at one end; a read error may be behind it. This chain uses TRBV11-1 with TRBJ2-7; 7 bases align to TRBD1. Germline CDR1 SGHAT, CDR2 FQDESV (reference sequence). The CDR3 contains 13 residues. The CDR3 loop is CVSSFDRDHEQYF. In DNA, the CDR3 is TGTGTCAGCAGCTTCGACAGGGACCATGAGCAGTACTTC. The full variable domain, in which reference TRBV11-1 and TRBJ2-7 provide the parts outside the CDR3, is EAEVAQSPRYKITEKSQAVAFWCDPISGHATLYWYRQILGQGPELLVQFQDESVVDDSQLPKDRFSAERLKGVDSTLKIQPAELGDSAMYLCVSSFDRDHEQYFGPGTRLTVT.

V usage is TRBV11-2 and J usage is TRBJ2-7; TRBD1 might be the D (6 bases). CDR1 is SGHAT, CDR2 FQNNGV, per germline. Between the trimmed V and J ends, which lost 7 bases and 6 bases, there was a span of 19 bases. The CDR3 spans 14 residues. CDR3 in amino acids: CASNLSRGMCEQYF. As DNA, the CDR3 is TGTGCCAGCAACTTGTCCAGGGGAATGTGCGAGCAGTACTTC. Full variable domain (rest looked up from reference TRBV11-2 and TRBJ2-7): EAGVAQSPRYKIIEKRQSVAFWCNPISGHATLYWYQQILGQGPKLLIQFQNNGVVDDSQLPKDRFSAERLKGVDSTLKIQPAKLEDSAVYLCASNLSRGMCEQYFGPGTRLTVT.